Presented here are 32 T cell receptor beta chains from one specimen sequenced in a study of blood T cell repertoires in COVID-19. Method: immunoSEQ multiplex PCR; TCRdb's copy keeps in-frame clones and lacks some. The sample carries approximately 220,000 clones, about 80% recorded once. Sequencing was done on a sample of peripheral blood. Receptors originate from a woman aged 40 to 50 with active or convalescent COVID-19.

The V gene is TRBV27, the J gene TRBJ2-2; D not resolved. This CDR3 has 14 residues. The V end was cut by 6 bases, the J end by 2 bases, with 10 bases between. Germline lookup yields CDR1 MNHEY and CDR2 SMNVEV (reference sequence). DNA for the CDR3: TGTGCCAGCAGGTTCAGAAAAAACACCGGGGAGCTGTTTTTT. Protein sequence: CASRFRKNTGELFF.

The chain links TRBV18 to TRBJ1-1; TRBD1 is a possible D gene (5 bases). Germline CDR1 is KGHSH and CDR2 is LQKENI. Trimming removed 2 bases from V and 1 base from J, with 11 bases in between. The CDR3 is made up of 15 amino acids. Here the CDR3 reads CASSPGASGNTEAFF. The CDR3 DNA follows: TGTGCCAGCTCACCAGGGGCCAGTGGGAACACTGAAGCTTTCTTT.

The V and J genes are TRBV18 and TRBJ1-2, with 8 bases matching TRBD1. CDR3 size: 14 residues. J gave up 6 bases and V 3 bases, and 6 bases lay outside the gene matches. Per the germline V gene, CDR1 is KGHSH and CDR2 is LQKENI. CDR3 amino acids: CASSPSDRGDGYTF. CDR3 nucleotides: TGTGCCAGCTCACCCTCCGACAGGGGCGATGGCTACACCTTC.

This clone occurred a few times. V gene TRBV2 combines with J gene TRBJ2-3; weak D call: TRBD2 (6 bases). With 1 base removed from V and 1 base from J, the gap between germline ends came to 12 bases. This CDR3 region has 16 residues. Germline V gene data show CDR1 as SNHLY and CDR2 as FYNNEI. The CDR3: CASSEVTGDRTDTQYF. CDR3 in DNA: TGTGCCAGCAGTGAAGTAACGGGAGACCGCACAGATACGCAGTATTTT.

CDR3 region: CAITNKGPNSSGNTIYF. CDR3 DNA sequence: TGTGCCATCACGAATAAGGGGCCCAATTCTTCTGGAAACACCATATATTTT. The chain couples TRBV2 to TRBJ1-3, with D possibly being TRBD1 (5 bases). CDR3 length equals 17 residues. The V end lost 10 bases, the J end lost 1 base, and 23 bases lay between the germline ends. Germline CDR1 SNHLY, CDR2 FYNNEI.

In DNA, the CDR3 is TGCGCCAGCAGCTTAGGGGATAGGCAGGAATACTATGGCTACACCTTC. Amino acid sequence: CASSLGDRQEYYGYTF. The genes are TRBV5-1 and TRBJ1-2; D possibly corresponds to TRBD1 (5 bases). Trimming pared 2 bases from V and 3 bases from J, leaving 17 bases between. This CDR3 contains 16 residues. In germline, CDR1 is SGHRS, CDR2 YFSETQ.

The V and J genes are TRBV6-6 and TRBJ1-5, with D maybe TRBD1 (6 bases). The CDR3 contains 14 residues. CDR1 is MNHNY and CDR2 is SVGAGI in the germline V gene (reference sequence). The V and J ends lost 7 bases and 2 bases respectively, with 12 bases between them. DNA for the CDR3: TGTGCCAGCACCATTAGGACAGGCAATCAGCCCCAGCATTTT. Translation: CASTIRTGNQPQHF.

The chain couples TRBV7-6 to TRBJ2-2, with unresolved D. This CDR3 is built from 14 residues. V lost 3 bases, J lost 3 bases, and 8 bases lay in between. The germline CDR1 and CDR2 sequences are SGHVS and FNYEAQ. The CDR3 region has the DNA TGTGCCAGCAGCTTTTCAGCGTACACCGGGGAGCTGTTTTTT. Its translation is CASSFSAYTGELFF.

V and J are TRBV28 and TRBJ2-7, with D tentatively TRBD2 (5 bases). The V and J ends lost 2 bases and 5 bases respectively, with 16 bases between them. The CDR3 is made up of 15 amino acids. CDR1 is MDHEN, CDR2 SYDVKM, per germline. CDR3 sequence reads: CASSLSVSGINEQYF. The CDR3 bases are TGTGCCAGCAGTTTAAGTGTCTCGGGAATCAACGAGCAGTACTTC.

For the CDR3, the DNA is TGTGCCGTTTCCGGGACAGGGGGCGCTTCTAGAGCTTTCTTT. It codes for CAVSGTGGASRAFF. This sequence joins TRBV19 and TRBJ1-1; 12 nucleotides align to TRBD1. The CDR3 covers 14 residues. The germline V gene has CDR1 LNHDA and CDR2 SQIVND (reference sequence). The ends lost 11 bases at V and 10 bases at J; junction bases unmatched: 14.

The rearrangement uses TRBV5-1 and TRBJ2-3; D might be TRBD2 (5 bases). V was trimmed by 4 bases and J by 1 base, leaving 10 bases between them. This CDR3 is 14 amino acids long. Germline V CDR1 and CDR2: SGHRS, YFSETQ. The CDR3 nucleotides read TGCGCCAGCAGCAGGAGCGGCGGCACAGATACGCAGTATTTT. Translated: CASSRSGGTDTQYF.

J is TRBJ1-2 and V is TRBV4-3; 10 nucleotides agree with TRBD1. Germline CDR1 reads LGHNA; CDR2 reads YSLEER. CDR3 length equals 14 residues. Unmatched junction bases numbered 3, after V lost 2 bases and J lost 6 bases. The chain's CDR3 is CASSQLTGGDGYTF. The CDR3 DNA is TGCGCCAGCAGCCAACTGACAGGGGGCGATGGCTACACCTTC.

V usage is TRBV6-5 and J usage is TRBJ1-1, with 9 positions matching TRBD1. The CDR3 runs to 15 residues. Per the germline V gene, CDR1 is MNHEY and CDR2 is SVGAGI. V trimming: 6 bases; J trimming: 5 bases; junction bases outside the gene matches: 10. Written as DNA, the CDR3 is TGTGCCAGCAGGACACCCGGGACAGGGAAAACTGAAGCTTTCTTT. This sequence encodes CASRTPGTGKTEAFF.

The chain couples TRBV27 to TRBJ1-3; 7 bases map to TRBD1. The CDR3 has 17 residues. Per the germline V gene, CDR1 is MNHEY and CDR2 is SMNVEV (reference sequence). The junction had 10 bases not matched to a gene; V was cut back by 5 bases and J by 0 bases. In nucleotides, the CDR3 is TGTGCCAGCAGTGACCGACAGGGAATCGTCTCTGGAAACACCATATATTTT. Translated, it gives CASSDRQGIVSGNTIYF.

This chain joins TRBV6-4 and TRBJ2-1; 7 positions agree with TRBD2. Germline V gene sequence: CDR1 MRHNA, CDR2 SNTAGT. The CDR3 length is 15 residues. Germline trimming cut 3 bases from V and 7 bases from J; bases unmatched to any gene: 9. This chain's CDR3 is CASSEEREARNEQFF. The CDR3 DNA sequence: TGTGCCAGCAGTGAAGAACGGGAGGCACGGAATGAGCAGTTCTTC.

This chain joins TRBV24-1 and TRBJ1-2, with TRBD1 as a possible D gene (6 bases). The V end was cut by 3 bases, the J end by 4 bases, with 11 bases between. The CDR3 is made up of 14 amino acids. Germline V gene data show CDR1 as KGHDR and CDR2 as SFDVKD. The CDR3 DNA sequence: TGTGCCACCAGTGATGACAGGCGGATCTATGGCTACACCTTC. Its protein product is CATSDDRRIYGYTF.

The chain carries TRBV6-5 and TRBJ1-2; 10 nucleotides match TRBD1. J was trimmed by 5 bases and V by 7 bases; bases with no gene match: 1. This CDR3 is 12 amino acids long. Per the germline V gene, CDR1 is MNHEY and CDR2 is SVGAGI. In nucleotides, the CDR3 is TGTGCCAGCACGGGACAGGGGTATGGCTACACCTTC. This encodes CASTGQGYGYTF.

The DNA for the CDR3 is TGTGCCAGCTCACGTCATCCAGGATTAAACACTGAAGCTTTCTTT. Translation gives CASSRHPGLNTEAFF. The chain links TRBV18 to TRBJ1-1, with D hard to call. Germline loops: CDR1 KGHSH, CDR2 LQKENI. The CDR3 contains 15 residues. Trimming stripped 4 bases from V and 2 bases from J, with 14 bases between.

The chain uses TRBV24-1 and TRBJ2-3; 10 nucleotides match TRBD1. The CDR3 extends over 16 amino acids. V trimming: 5 bases; J trimming: 2 bases; junction bases outside the gene matches: 6. Per germline, CDR1 KGHDR and CDR2 SFDVKD. The CDR3 DNA sequence: TGTGCCACCAGTGTTAGGGACAGGGGTTTCACAGATACGCAGTATTTT. The encoded protein is CATSVRDRGFTDTQYF.

The chain has TRBV12-5 and TRBJ2-7, with a weak D call TRBD2 (6 bases). The V end was cut by 7 bases, the J end by 3 bases, with 13 bases between. The CDR3 length is 13 residues. Germline loops: CDR1 LGHNT, CDR2 FRNRAP. The CDR3 sequence: CASAWEVDYEQYF. DNA for the CDR3: TGTGCTAGTGCTTGGGAGGTGGACTACGAGCAGTACTTC.

The chain combines TRBV30 with TRBJ1-1; TRBD1 aligns across 8 bases. The V gene's germline CDR1 is GTSNPN and CDR2 SVGIG (reference sequence). The length of the CDR3 is 13 residues. J was trimmed by 11 bases and V by 1 base; bases with no gene match: 9. The CDR3 loop is CAWSAYATGDAFF. The CDR3 DNA reads TGTGCCTGGAGTGCCTACGCGACAGGGGACGCTTTCTTT.

This chain uses TRBV4-1 with TRBJ2-3, with a tentative D call TRBD2 (6 bases). The CDR3 spans 17 residues. V was cut by 1 base and J by 2 bases, with 16 bases left in between. Germline CDR1 MGHRA, CDR2 YSYEKL. The CDR3 loop is CASSQVRLGLPTDTQYF. The CDR3 DNA sequence: TGCGCCAGCAGCCAAGTACGACTAGGACTACCCACAGATACGCAGTATTTT.

The V and J genes are TRBV29-1 and TRBJ2-1; D possibly corresponds to TRBD2 (7 bases). V was shortened by 5 bases and J by 4 bases, with 21 bases between the two germline ends. This CDR3 is 16 amino acids long. Germline V gives CDR1 SQVTM, CDR2 ANQGSEA. As DNA, the CDR3 is TGCAGCGTTTCCCCCCCCGGGGGGCGGGGGTACAATGAGCAGTTCTTC. The encoded protein is CSVSPPGGRGYNEQFF.

This clone has only a few counts. The V and J genes are TRBV19 and TRBJ1-5, with 8 positions matching TRBD1. CDR1 and CDR2 (germline): LNHDA, SQIVND (reference sequence). This CDR3 is 16 amino acids long. The junction had 4 bases not matched to a gene; V was cut back by 3 bases and J by 0 bases. CDR3 region: CASSIPTGDSNQPQHF. DNA for the CDR3: TGTGCCAGTAGTATCCCGACAGGGGATAGCAATCAGCCCCAGCATTTT.

The CDR3 bases are TGTGCCAGTAGTATAGGCAAGGACACATATCGCGGCGCAATTTACAATGAGCAGTTCTTC. Amino acid sequence: CASSIGKDTYRGAIYNEQFF. The chain carries TRBV19 and TRBJ2-1; a weak D match, TRBD1 (5 bases). Germline assignment: CDR1 LNHDA and CDR2 SQIVND (reference sequence). Deletions cut 1 base from V and 4 bases from J, with 26 bases between. There are 20 residues in the CDR3.

This sequence joins TRBV2 and TRBJ1-2; possibly TRBD1 for D (5 bases). Trimming shortened V by 6 bases and J by 1 base, and 15 bases separated the two germline ends. The V gene's germline CDR1 is SNHLY and CDR2 FYNNEI. CDR3 length equals 15 residues. CDR3 loop: CASRPSAGINYGYTF. The CDR3 region has the DNA TGTGCCAGCAGGCCATCCGCAGGGATTAACTATGGCTACACCTTC.

V gene TRBV9 combines with J gene TRBJ2-5; TRBD2 is a possible D gene (6 bases). Between the trimmed V and J ends, which lost 2 bases and 2 bases, there was a span of 10 bases. Per the germline V gene, CDR1 is SGDLS and CDR2 is YYNGEE. The CDR3 runs 14 residues. Written as DNA, the CDR3 is TGTGCCAGCAGCGTCGGGGGAGAGCAAGAGACCCAGTACTTC. It encodes CASSVGGEQETQYF.

The chain carries TRBV13 and TRBJ2-1; 9 nucleotides match TRBD2. The CDR3 runs 16 residues. Germline loops: CDR1 PRHDT, CDR2 FYEKMQ (reference sequence). The V gene end was trimmed by 6 bases and the J gene end by 3 bases; junction bases not matched to a gene: 9. This chain's CDR3 is CASRPRLAVLYNEQFF. The CDR3 DNA is TGTGCCAGCAGACCCCGACTAGCGGTTCTCTACAATGAGCAGTTCTTC.

This chain connects TRBV5-4 to TRBJ1-4; no clear D. Germline lookup yields CDR1 SGHNT and CDR2 YYREEE (reference sequence). V was pared by 3 bases and J by 8 bases, with 8 bases between. The CDR3 totals 12 residues. The CDR3 reads CASSSPTEKLFF. CDR3 nucleotides: TGTGCCAGCAGCTCCCCAACAGAAAAACTGTTTTTT. Complete variable domain (other parts from reference TRBV5-4 and TRBJ1-4): ETGVTQSPTHLIKTRGQQVTLRCSSQSGHNTVSWYQQALGQGPQFIFQYYREEENGRGNFPPRFSGLQFPNYSSELNVNALELDDSALYLCASSSPTEKLFFGSGTQLSVL.

This clone was found once. The V and J genes are TRBV4-2 and TRBJ2-5; 8 bases align to TRBD2. CDR1 is LGHNA, CDR2 YNFKEQ, per germline. J was trimmed by 5 bases and V by 0 bases; bases with no gene match: 5. This CDR3 has 15 residues. The CDR3 protein is CASSQDGTRTETQYF. CDR3 nucleotide sequence: TGTGCCAGCAGCCAAGATGGGACTAGGACCGAGACCCAGTACTTC.

The chain couples TRBV6-5 to TRBJ1-2; D might be TRBD1 (5 bases). Germline V lookup: CDR1 MNHEY, CDR2 SVGAGI. CDR3 length: 14 amino acids. V lost 6 bases to trimming and J lost 2 bases, with 13 bases between them. The CDR3 reads CASREPGLNYGYTF. Written as DNA, the CDR3 is TGTGCCAGCAGAGAGCCGGGACTAAACTATGGCTACACCTTC.

This chain uses TRBV7-9 with TRBJ2-3, with 9 nucleotides matching TRBD1. Germline CDR1 and CDR2: SEHNR and FQNEAQ (reference sequence). CDR3 size: 18 residues. Unmatched junction bases numbered 7, after V lost 0 bases and J lost 0 bases. The DNA of the CDR3 is TGTGCCAGCAGCTTAGCGTGGACAGGGGTTGATAGCACAGATACGCAGTATTTT. Protein: CASSLAWTGVDSTDTQYF. Full variable domain (remainder filled in from reference TRBV7-9 and TRBJ2-3): DTGVSQNPRHKITKRGQNVTFRCDPISEHNRLYWYRQTLGQGPEFLTYFQNEAQLEKSRLLSDRFSAERPKGSFSTLEIQRTEQGDSAMYLCASSLAWTGVDSTDTQYFGPGTRLTVL.